Given below is one T cell receptor (beta chain) in context. This entry belongs to a study of control samples from healthy donors and cancer patients. The CDR3 has 14 amino acids. CDR1 is MGHDK and CDR2 is SYGVNS in the germline V gene. Trimming pared 4 bases from V and 7 bases from J, leaving 16 bases between. Sequencing was performed with immunoSEQ multiplex PCR; in TCRdb, only in-frame clones are kept and a portion is missing. The table shows 130,000 or so clones, with about nine tenths occurring only once. The clonotype comes from a woman between 45 and 60 years old in good health. This chain connects TRBV25-1 to TRBJ1-2, with D hard to call. The material sequenced was blood. The CDR3 DNA reads TGTGCCAGCAGTGTAAATGGACCGGGCTCTGGCTACACCTTC. Encoded protein: CASSVNGPGSGYTF.